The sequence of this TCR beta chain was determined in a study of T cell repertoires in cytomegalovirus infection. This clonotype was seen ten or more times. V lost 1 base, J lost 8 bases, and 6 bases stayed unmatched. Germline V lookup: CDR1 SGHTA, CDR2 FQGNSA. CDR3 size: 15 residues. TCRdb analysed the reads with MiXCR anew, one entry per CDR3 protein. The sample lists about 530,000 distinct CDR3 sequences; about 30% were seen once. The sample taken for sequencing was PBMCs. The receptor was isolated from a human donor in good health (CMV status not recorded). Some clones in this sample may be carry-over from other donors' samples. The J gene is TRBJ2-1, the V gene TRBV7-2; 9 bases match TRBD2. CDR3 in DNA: TGTGCCAGCAGCTTAGGCGCTAGCGGGAACCATGAGCAGTTCTTC. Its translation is CASSLGASGNHEQFF.